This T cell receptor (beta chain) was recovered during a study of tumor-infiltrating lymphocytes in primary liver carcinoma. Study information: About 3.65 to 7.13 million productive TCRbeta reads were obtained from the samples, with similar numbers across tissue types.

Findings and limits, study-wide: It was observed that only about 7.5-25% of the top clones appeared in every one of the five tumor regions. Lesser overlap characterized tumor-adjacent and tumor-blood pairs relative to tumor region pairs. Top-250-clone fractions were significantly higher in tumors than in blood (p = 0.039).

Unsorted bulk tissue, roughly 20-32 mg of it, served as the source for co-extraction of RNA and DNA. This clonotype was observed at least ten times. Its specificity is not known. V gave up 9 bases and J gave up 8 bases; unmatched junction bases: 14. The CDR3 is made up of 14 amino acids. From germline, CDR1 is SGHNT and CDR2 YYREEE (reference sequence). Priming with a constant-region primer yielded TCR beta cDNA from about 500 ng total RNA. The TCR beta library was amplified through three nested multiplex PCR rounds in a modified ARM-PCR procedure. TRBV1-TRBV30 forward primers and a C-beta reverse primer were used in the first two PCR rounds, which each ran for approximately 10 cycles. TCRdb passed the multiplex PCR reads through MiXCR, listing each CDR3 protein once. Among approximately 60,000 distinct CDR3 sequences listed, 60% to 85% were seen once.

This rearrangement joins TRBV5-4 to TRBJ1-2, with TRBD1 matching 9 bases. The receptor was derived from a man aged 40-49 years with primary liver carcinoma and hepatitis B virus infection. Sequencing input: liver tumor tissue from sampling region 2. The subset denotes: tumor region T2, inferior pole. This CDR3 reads CATTPGQGNSGYTF. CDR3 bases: TGTGCCACTACGCCAGGACAGGGGAACAGCGGCTACACCTTC.